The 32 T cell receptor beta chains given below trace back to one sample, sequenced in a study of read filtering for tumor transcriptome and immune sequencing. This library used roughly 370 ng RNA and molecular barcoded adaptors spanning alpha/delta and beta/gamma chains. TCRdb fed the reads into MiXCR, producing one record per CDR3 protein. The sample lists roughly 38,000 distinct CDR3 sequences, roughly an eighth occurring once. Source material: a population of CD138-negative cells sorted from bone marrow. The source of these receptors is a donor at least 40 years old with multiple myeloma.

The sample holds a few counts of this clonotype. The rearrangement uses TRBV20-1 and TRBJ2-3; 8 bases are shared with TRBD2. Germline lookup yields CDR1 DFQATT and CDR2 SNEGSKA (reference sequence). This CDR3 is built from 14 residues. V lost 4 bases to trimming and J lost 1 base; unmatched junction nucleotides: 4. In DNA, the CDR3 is TGCAGTGCTAAGAAAGCGGGAGGCACAGATACGCAGTATTTT. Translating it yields CSAKKAGGTDTQYF.

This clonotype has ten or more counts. CDR3 protein: CATVDEGLGNTEAFF. Here the CDR3 DNA reads TGTGCCACCGTCGATGAGGGGCTGGGGAACACTGAAGCTTTCTTT. This rearrangement joins TRBV6-2 or TRBV6-3 to TRBJ1-1; D possibly corresponds to TRBD1 (5 bases). Trimming left V 10 bases short and J 1 base short, with 19 bases between. Germline V gives CDR1 MNHEY, CDR2 SVGEGT. The CDR3 consists of 15 residues.

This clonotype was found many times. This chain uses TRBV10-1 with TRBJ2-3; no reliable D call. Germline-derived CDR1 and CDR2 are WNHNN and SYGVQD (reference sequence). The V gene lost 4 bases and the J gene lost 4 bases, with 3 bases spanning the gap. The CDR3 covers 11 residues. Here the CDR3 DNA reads TGCGCCAGCAGTGTGGCAGATACGCAGTATTTT. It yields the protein CASSVADTQYF.

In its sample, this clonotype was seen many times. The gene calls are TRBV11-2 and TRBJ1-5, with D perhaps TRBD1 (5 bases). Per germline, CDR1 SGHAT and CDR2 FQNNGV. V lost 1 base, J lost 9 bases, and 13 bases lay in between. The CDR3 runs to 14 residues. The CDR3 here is CASSLAGGYAPQHF. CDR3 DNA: TGTGCCAGCAGCTTAGCGGGGGGGTACGCGCCCCAGCATTTT.

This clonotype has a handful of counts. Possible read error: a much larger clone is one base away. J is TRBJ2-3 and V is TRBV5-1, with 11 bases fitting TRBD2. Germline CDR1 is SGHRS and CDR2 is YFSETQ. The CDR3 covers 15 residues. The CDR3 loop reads CASRAGTSGTDAQYF. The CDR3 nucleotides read TGCGCCAGCAGGGCCGGGACTAGCGGCACAGATGCGCAGTATTTT. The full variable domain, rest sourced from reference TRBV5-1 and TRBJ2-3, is KAGVTQTPRYLIKTRGQQVTLSCSPISGHRSVSWYQQTPGQGLQFLFEYFSETQRNKGNFPGRFSGRQFSNSRSEMNVSTLELGDSALYLCASRAGTSGTDAQYFGPGTRLTVL.

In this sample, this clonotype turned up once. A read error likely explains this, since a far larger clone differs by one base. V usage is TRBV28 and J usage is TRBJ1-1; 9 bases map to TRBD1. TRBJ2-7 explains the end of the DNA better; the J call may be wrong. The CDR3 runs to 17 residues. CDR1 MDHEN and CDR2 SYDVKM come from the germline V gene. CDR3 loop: CASSSNLIRDRDCEQYF. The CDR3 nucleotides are TGTGCCAGCAGTTCTAATCTGATCCGGGACAGGGATTGCGAGCAGTACTTC.

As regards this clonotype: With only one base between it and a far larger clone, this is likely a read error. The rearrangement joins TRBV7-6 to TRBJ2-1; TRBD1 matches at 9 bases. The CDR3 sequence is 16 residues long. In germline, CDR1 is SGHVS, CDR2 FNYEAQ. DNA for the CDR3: TGTGCCAGCAGCCTTGCCGGGACAGGGATGACTAATGATCAGTTCTTC. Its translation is CASSLAGTGMTNDQFF.

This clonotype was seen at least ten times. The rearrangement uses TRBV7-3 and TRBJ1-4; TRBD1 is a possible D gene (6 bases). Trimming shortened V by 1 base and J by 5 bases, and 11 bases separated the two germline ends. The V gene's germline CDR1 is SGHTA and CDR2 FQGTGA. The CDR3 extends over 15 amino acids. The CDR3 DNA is TGTGCCAGCAGCTTAAGCGGACAGTCCAATGAAAAACTGTTTTTT. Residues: CASSLSGQSNEKLFF. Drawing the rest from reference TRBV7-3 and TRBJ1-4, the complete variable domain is GAGVSQTPSNKVTEKGKYVELRCDPISGHTALYWYRQSLGQGPEFLIYFQGTGAADDSGLPNDRFFAVRPEGSVSTLKIQRTERGDSAVYLCASSLSGQSNEKLFFGSGTQLSVL.

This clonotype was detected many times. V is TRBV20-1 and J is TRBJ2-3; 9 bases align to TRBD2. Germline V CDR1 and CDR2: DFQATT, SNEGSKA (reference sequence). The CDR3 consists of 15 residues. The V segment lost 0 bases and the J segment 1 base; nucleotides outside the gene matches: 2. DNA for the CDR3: TGCAGTGCTAGAGATGCTAGCGGGGGCACAGATACGCAGTATTTT. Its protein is CSARDASGGTDTQYF.

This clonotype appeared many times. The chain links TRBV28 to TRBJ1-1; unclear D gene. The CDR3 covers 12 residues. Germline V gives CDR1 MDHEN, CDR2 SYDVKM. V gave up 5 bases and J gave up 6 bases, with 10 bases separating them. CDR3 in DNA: TGTGCCAGCAGTCCTCGCATCCCTGAAGCTTTCTTT. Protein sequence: CASSPRIPEAFF.

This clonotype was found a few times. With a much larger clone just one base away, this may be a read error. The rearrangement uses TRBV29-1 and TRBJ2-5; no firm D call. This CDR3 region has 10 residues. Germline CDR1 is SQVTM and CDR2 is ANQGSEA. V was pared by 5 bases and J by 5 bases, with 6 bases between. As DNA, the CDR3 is TGCAGCGTTTCTATCGAGACCCAGTACTTC. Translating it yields CSVSIETQYF.

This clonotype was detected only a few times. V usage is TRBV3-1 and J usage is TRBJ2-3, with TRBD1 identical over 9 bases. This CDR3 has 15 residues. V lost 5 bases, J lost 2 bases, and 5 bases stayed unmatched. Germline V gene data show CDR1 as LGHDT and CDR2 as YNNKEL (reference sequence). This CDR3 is CASSGGTGYTDTQYF. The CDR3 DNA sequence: TGTGCCAGCAGCGGTGGGACAGGGTACACAGATACGCAGTATTTT.

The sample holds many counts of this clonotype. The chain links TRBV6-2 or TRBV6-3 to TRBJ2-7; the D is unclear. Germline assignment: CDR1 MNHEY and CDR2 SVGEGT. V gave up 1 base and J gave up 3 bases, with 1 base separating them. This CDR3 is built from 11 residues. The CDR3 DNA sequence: TGTGCCAGCAGTTACTTCTACGAGCAGTACTTC. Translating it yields CASSYFYEQYF.

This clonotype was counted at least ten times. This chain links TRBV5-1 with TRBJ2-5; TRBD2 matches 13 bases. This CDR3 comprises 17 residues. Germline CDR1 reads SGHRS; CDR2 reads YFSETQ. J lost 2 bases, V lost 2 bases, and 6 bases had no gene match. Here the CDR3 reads CASSLGLAGVHQETQYF. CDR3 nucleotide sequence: TGCGCCAGCAGCTTAGGACTAGCGGGAGTCCATCAAGAGACCCAGTACTTC.

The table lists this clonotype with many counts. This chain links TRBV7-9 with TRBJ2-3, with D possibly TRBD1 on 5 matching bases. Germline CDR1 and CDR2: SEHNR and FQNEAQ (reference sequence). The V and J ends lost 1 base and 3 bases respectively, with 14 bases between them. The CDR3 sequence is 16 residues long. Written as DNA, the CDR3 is TGTGCCAGCAGCTTAGGTAGACAGCTCCGGACAGATACGCAGTATTTT. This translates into CASSLGRQLRTDTQYF.

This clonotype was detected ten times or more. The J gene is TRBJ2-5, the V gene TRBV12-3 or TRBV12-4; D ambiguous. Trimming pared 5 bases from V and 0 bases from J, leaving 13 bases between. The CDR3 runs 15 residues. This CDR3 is CASSHSQDYQETQYF. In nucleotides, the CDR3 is TGTGCCAGCAGTCACTCGCAAGACTACCAAGAGACCCAGTACTTC.

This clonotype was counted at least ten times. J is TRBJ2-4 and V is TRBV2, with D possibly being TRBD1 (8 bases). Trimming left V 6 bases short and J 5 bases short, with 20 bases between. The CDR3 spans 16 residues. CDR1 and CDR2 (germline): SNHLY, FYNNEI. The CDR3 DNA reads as TGTGCCAGCAGCCCCAGGACAGGGAGGGCTGAAAACATTCAGTACTTC. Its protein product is CASSPRTGRAENIQYF.

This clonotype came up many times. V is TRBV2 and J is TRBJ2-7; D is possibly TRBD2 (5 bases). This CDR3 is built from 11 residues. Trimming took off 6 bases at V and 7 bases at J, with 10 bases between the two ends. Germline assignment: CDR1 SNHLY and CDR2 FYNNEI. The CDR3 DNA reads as TGTGCCAGCAGGAGACTACTTGAGCAGTACTTC. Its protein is CASRRLLEQYF. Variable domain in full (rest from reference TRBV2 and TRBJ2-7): EPEVTQTPSHQVTQMGQEVILRCVPISNHLYFYWYRQILGQKVEFLVSFYNNEISEKSEIFDDQFSVERPDGSNFTLKIRSTKLEDSAMYFCASRRLLEQYFGPGTRLTVT.

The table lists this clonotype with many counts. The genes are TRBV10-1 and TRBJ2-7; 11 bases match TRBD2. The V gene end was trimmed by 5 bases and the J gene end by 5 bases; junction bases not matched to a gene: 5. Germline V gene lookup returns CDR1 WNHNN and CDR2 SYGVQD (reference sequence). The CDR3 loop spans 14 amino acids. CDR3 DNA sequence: TGCGCCAGCAGTTACACTAGCGGGGGTGACGAGCAGTACTTC. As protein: CASSYTSGGDEQYF.

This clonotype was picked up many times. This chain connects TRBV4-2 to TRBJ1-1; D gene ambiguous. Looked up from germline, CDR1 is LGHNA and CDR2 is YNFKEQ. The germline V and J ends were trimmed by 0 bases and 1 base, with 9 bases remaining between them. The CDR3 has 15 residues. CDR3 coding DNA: TGTGCCAGCAGCCAAGAGGTTCAAACGAACACTGAAGCTTTCTTT. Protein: CASSQEVQTNTEAFF.

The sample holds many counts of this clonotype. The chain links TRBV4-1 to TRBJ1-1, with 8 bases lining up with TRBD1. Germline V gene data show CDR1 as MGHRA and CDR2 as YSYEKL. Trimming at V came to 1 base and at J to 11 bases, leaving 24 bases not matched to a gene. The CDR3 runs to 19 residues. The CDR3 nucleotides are TGCGCCAGCAGCCAAGCCCCGTGGGCAGGGGGCCGAAACTCGCGGAGCGCTTTCTTT. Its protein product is CASSQAPWAGGRNSRSAFF.

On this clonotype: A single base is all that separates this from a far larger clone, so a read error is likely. CDR3: CAGTRSGGAEEQFF. In DNA, the CDR3 is TGTGCCGGCACCCGTAGCGGGGGGGCCGAGGAGCAGTTCTTC. The chain couples TRBV6-2 or TRBV6-3 to TRBJ2-1; 11 nucleotides align to TRBD2. V trimming: 11 bases; J trimming: 10 bases; junction bases outside the gene matches: 13. This CDR3 is 14 amino acids long. Germline V lookup: CDR1 MNHEY, CDR2 SVGEGT.

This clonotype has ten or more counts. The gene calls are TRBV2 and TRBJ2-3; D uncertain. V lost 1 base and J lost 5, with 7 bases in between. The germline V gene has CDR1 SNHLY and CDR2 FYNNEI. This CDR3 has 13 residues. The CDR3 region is CASSEGAEDTQYF. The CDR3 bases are TGTGCCAGCAGTGAAGGGGCTGAAGATACGCAGTATTTT.

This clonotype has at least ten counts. The CDR3 sequence: CSARTSGPETQYF. The CDR3 DNA reads as TGCAGTGCGAGGACTAGCGGGCCAGAGACCCAGTACTTC. The chain is built from TRBV20-1 and TRBJ2-5, with 11 bases lining up with TRBD2. CDR1 is DFQATT and CDR2 is SNEGSKA in the germline V gene (reference sequence). The CDR3 contains 13 residues. The trim removed 6 bases at V and 4 bases at J, leaving 4 bases unmatched.

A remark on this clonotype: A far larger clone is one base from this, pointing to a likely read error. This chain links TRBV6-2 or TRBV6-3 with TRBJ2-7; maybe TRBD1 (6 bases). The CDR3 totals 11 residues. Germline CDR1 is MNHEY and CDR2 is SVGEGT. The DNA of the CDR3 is TGTGCCAGCAGTAGGGGGAACGAGCAGAACTTC. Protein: CASSRGNEQNF.

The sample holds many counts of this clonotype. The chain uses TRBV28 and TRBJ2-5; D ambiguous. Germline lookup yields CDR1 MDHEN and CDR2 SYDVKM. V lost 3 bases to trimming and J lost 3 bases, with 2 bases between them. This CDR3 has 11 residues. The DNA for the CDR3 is TGTGCCAGCAGTTTGGAAGAGACCCAGTACTTC. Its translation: CASSLEETQYF.

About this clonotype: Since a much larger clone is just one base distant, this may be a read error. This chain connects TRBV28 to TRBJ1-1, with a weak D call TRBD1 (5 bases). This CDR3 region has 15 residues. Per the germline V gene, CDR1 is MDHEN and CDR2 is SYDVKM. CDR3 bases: TGTGCCAGTAGTTTGTGGGGGGGTAAGAACGCTGAAGCTTTCTTT. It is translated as CASSLWGGKNAEAFF.

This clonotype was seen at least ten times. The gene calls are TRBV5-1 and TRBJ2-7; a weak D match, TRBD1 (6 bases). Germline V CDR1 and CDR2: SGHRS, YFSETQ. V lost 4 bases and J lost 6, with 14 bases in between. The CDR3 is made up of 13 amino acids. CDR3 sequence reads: CASSLGQRVEQYF. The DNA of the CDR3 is TGCGCCAGCAGCCTTGGACAGAGGGTCGAGCAGTACTTC.

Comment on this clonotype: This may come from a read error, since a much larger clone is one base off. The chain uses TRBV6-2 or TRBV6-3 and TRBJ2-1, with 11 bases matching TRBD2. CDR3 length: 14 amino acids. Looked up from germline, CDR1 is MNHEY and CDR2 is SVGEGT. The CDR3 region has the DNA TGTGCCAGCAGAGTAGCGGGGGGGAACAAGGAGCAGTTCTTC. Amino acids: CASRVAGGNKEQFF.

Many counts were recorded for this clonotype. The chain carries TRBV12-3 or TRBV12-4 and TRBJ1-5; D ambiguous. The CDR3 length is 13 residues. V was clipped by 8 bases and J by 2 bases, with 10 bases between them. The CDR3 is CASVFGGNQPQHF. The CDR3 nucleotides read TGTGCCAGCGTATTCGGCGGCAATCAGCCCCAGCATTTT.

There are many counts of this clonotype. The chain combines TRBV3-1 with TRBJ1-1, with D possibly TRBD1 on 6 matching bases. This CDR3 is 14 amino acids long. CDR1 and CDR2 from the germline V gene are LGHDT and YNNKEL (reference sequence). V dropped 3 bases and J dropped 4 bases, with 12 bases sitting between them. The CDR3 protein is CASSHPTGSTEAFF. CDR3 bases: TGTGCCAGCAGCCACCCTACAGGGTCCACTGAAGCTTTCTTT.

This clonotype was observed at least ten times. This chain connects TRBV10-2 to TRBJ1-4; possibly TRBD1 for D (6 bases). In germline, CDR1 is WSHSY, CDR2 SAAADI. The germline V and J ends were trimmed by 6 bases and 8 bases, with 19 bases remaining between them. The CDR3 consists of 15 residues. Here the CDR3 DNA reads TGCGCCAGCAGCCTGCAGGGGATGAGAGAAGAAAAACTGTTTTTT. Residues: CASSLQGMREEKLFF.